These 29 T cell receptor beta chains were sequenced from one sample in a study of OX40 agonist ivuxolimab in advanced cancers. The assay was immunoSEQ multiplex PCR, and TCRdb's table has in-frame clones only and misses some. The table has tens of thousands of clones, more than 75% seen once. The material was CD4+ or CD8+ T cells sorted from blood, obtained in a trial of the OX40 agonist ivuxolimab. These receptors were collected from an adult with an advanced solid tumor such as melanoma, head and neck, liver or kidney cancer.

This rearrangement joins TRBV5-6 to TRBJ1-3; D is ambiguous. The CDR3 contains 14 residues. V was shortened by 1 base and J by 2 bases, with 7 bases between the two germline ends. Germline loops: CDR1 SGHDT, CDR2 YYEEEE. The chain's CDR3 is CASSLSGAGNTIYF. The CDR3 bases are TGTGCCAGCAGCTTGTCCGGGGCTGGAAACACCATATATTTT. Supplemented by reference TRBV5-6 and TRBJ1-3, the full variable domain reads DAGVTQSPTHLIKTRGQQVTLRCSPKSGHDTVSWYQQALGQGPQFIFQYYEEEERQRGNFPDRFSGHQFPNYSSELNVNALLLGDSALYLCASSLSGAGNTIYFGEGSWLTVV.

The chain recombines TRBV5-1 with TRBJ2-6; unclear D gene. Germline CDR1 and CDR2: SGHRS and YFSETQ. The V end was cut by 0 bases, the J end by 0 bases, with 10 bases between. The CDR3 totals 17 residues. The CDR3 nucleotides read TGCGCCAGCAGCTTGGAGGCCGCCACCTCTGGGGCCAACGTCCTGACTTTC. This gives the protein CASSLEAATSGANVLTF.

The V and J genes are TRBV21-1 and TRBJ2-3; the table's TRBD2 call for D was not verified on the DNA. TRBV21-1 is listed as a pseudogene. The CDR3 covers 17 residues. The CDR3 spells CASSKARTSGGSDTQYF. Here the CDR3 DNA reads TGTGCCAGCAGCAAAGCCCGGACTAGCGGGGGATCAGATACGCAGTATTTT.

The V and J genes are TRBV5-5 and TRBJ2-2; D is unresolved. Trimming shortened V by 4 bases and J by 2 bases, and 15 bases separated the two germline ends. CDR3 length equals 16 residues. CDR1 and CDR2 from the germline V gene are SGHKS and YYEKEE (reference sequence). This CDR3 reads CASSPVKQPNTGELFF. The CDR3 DNA reads as TGTGCCAGCAGCCCCGTCAAACAGCCTAACACCGGGGAGCTGTTTTTT.

The chain employs TRBV4-1 and TRBJ2-7, with 11 bases fitting TRBD2. The CDR3 has 14 amino acids. Germline CDR1 MGHRA, CDR2 YSYEKL. The trim removed 4 bases at V and 4 bases at J, leaving 3 bases unmatched. The DNA for the CDR3 is TGCGCCAGCAGCCCTGGACTAGCGGGTTACGAGCAGTACTTC. Protein sequence: CASSPGLAGYEQYF.

V usage is TRBV7-8 and J usage is TRBJ1-1; weak D call: TRBD1 (6 bases). The CDR3 has 14 residues. Trimming stripped 1 base from V and 5 bases from J, with 11 bases between. In germline, CDR1 is SGHVS, CDR2 FQNEAQ. The CDR3 nucleotides read TGTGCCAGCAGCTTAGATGGCAGGGGTACTGAAGCTTTCTTT. Its protein product is CASSLDGRGTEAFF.

This clone came up once. The chain is built from TRBV7-9 and TRBJ1-1; D call uncertain. V dropped 5 bases and J dropped 7 bases, with 20 bases sitting between them. There are 15 residues in the CDR3. CDR1 and CDR2 (germline): SEHNR, FQNEAQ (reference sequence). The CDR3 protein is CASSLAGEGSLEAFF. The CDR3 DNA sequence: TGTGCCAGCAGCCTCGCCGGTGAGGGTTCCCTTGAAGCTTTCTTT.

V usage is TRBV30 and J usage is TRBJ2-7; 10 positions agree with TRBD1. The CDR3 spans 14 residues. Germline V gene sequence: CDR1 GTSNPN, CDR2 SVGIG (reference sequence). With V trimmed by 2 bases and J by 1 base, 2 bases remained unmatched. The CDR3 nucleotides read TGTGCCTGGAGTCCGGGACAGGGGTCCTACGAGCAGTACTTC. This encodes CAWSPGQGSYEQYF. Filled out from reference TRBV30 and TRBJ2-7, the complete variable domain reads SQTIHQWPATLVQPVGSPLSLECTVEGTSNPNLYWYRQAAGRGLQLLFYSVGIGQISSEVPQNLSASRPQDRQFILSSKKLLLSDSGFYLCAWSPGQGSYEQYFGPGTRLTVT.

This clone was recorded many times. CDR3 sequence reads: CASSAIQGVNTEAFF. The CDR3 DNA reads TGTGCCAGCAGCGCAATACAGGGAGTCAACACTGAAGCTTTCTTT. J is TRBJ1-1 and V is TRBV7-8, with D tentatively TRBD1 (6 bases). The germline V gene encodes CDR1 SGHVS and CDR2 FQNEAQ. V was trimmed by 5 bases and J by 2 bases, leaving 15 bases between them. The CDR3 consists of 15 residues.

The CDR3 loop is CASWGRRAFF. Here the CDR3 DNA reads TGTGCCAGTTGGGGGCGAAGAGCTTTCTTT. V and J are TRBV19 and TRBJ1-1; perhaps TRBD1 as D (6 bases). Germline assignment: CDR1 LNHDA and CDR2 SQIVND (reference sequence). This CDR3 has 10 amino acids. Deletions cut 8 bases from V and 10 bases from J, with 11 bases between.

Only a few counts were recorded for this clone. Here the CDR3 DNA reads TGTGCCAGCAAGGGCGGGGGGTCCCAGGACTACGAGCAGTACTTC. Translation: CASKGGGSQDYEQYF. V usage is TRBV6-1 and J usage is TRBJ2-7, with 8 bases identical to TRBD2. Trimming removed 7 bases from V and 3 bases from J; junction bases left unmatched: 11. The V gene's germline CDR1 is MNHNS and CDR2 SASEGT. This CDR3 contains 15 residues.

This rearrangement joins TRBV27 to TRBJ2-7; the D gene could be TRBD1 or TRBD2 (5 bases each). The length of the CDR3 is 17 residues. The V and J ends lost 5 bases and 4 bases respectively, with 24 bases between them. CDR1 is MNHEY and CDR2 is SMNVEV in the germline V gene (reference sequence). The CDR3 protein is CASSPLLPDGTFYEQYF. The DNA of the CDR3 is TGTGCCAGCAGTCCCCTCTTACCCGACGGGACGTTTTACGAGCAGTACTTC.

CDR3 region: CASSLGPGTPAPEAFF. The CDR3 nucleotides read TGTGCCAGCAGCTTAGGACCCGGGACCCCGGCCCCTGAAGCTTTCTTT. The rearrangement uses TRBV11-2 and TRBJ1-1; a possible D gene is TRBD1 (5 bases). This CDR3 is 16 amino acids long. V lost 1 base to trimming and J lost 6 bases, with 18 bases between them. From germline, CDR1 is SGHAT and CDR2 FQNNGV.

This chain uses TRBV2 with TRBJ2-7, with 8 bases lining up with TRBD1. CDR1 and CDR2 from the germline V gene are SNHLY and FYNNEI. The CDR3 contains 15 residues. Trimming removed 2 bases from V and 6 bases from J; junction bases left unmatched: 9. The CDR3 here is CASSELQGAFSEQYF. The CDR3 DNA reads as TGTGCCAGCAGTGAACTCCAGGGGGCATTTTCCGAGCAGTACTTC.

This chain joins TRBV5-1 and TRBJ2-2; the match to TRBD1 covers 9 bases. V trimming: 3 bases; J trimming: 1 base; junction bases outside the gene matches: 1. CDR3 size: 15 residues. Germline V gives CDR1 SGHRS, CDR2 YFSETQ. The CDR3 here is CASSSGQGNTGELFF. In DNA, the CDR3 is TGCGCCAGCAGCTCGGGACAGGGGAACACCGGGGAGCTGTTTTTT.

By frequency in the sample, this clone is medium-sized. The chain recombines TRBV7-8 with TRBJ2-3; no firm D call. The CDR3 runs to 14 residues. V was trimmed by 3 bases and J by 3 bases, leaving 10 bases between them. Germline assignment: CDR1 SGHVS and CDR2 FQNEAQ. The CDR3 coding sequence is TGTGCCAGCAGCTTGAATGGGCAAACAGATACGCAGTATTTT. Encoded protein: CASSLNGQTDTQYF.

This clone appeared a few times. CDR3 region: CASSPTVGYEQYF. CDR3 nucleotides: TGTGCCAGCAGTCCTACGGTAGGGTACGAGCAGTACTTC. The chain combines TRBV7-8 with TRBJ2-7, with D unresolved. The CDR3 loop spans 13 amino acids. Per the germline V gene, CDR1 is SGHVS and CDR2 is FQNEAQ. Between the trimmed V and J ends, which lost 6 bases and 4 bases, there was a span of 13 bases. Complete variable domain (other parts from reference TRBV7-8 and TRBJ2-7): GAGVSQSPRYKVAKRGQDVALRCDPISGHVSLFWYQQALGQGPEFLTYFQNEAQLDKSGLPSDRFFAERPEGSVSTLKIQRTQQEDSAVYLCASSPTVGYEQYFGPGTRLTVT.

The chain employs TRBV4-1 and TRBJ2-3, with TRBD2 matching 9 bases. There are 16 residues in the CDR3. V was pared by 0 bases and J by 5 bases, with 6 bases of the junction left unmatched. The germline V gene has CDR1 MGHRA and CDR2 YSYEKL. Here the CDR3 reads CASSQEEAGGRDTQYF. CDR3 nucleotides: TGCGCCAGCAGCCAAGAAGAAGCGGGGGGCCGAGATACGCAGTATTTT.

This rearrangement joins TRBV6-1 to TRBJ1-5; 9 bases fit TRBD1. Germline trimming cut 7 bases from V and 3 bases from J; bases unmatched to any gene: 7. This CDR3 is 15 amino acids long. CDR1 and CDR2 (germline): MNHNS, SASEGT. The CDR3 spells CASIKTGGVNQPQHF. The CDR3 bases are TGTGCCAGCATAAAAACAGGGGGCGTCAATCAGCCCCAGCATTTT.

V gene TRBV10-3 combines with J gene TRBJ2-7; 9 nucleotides match TRBD1. CDR1 is ENHRY, CDR2 SYGVKD, per germline. The CDR3 totals 14 residues. V lost 4 bases and J lost 4; bases outside the gene matches: 5. The CDR3 DNA is TGTGCCATCAGTGCGCCTGGGACAGGGTACGAGCAGTACTTC. Its protein product is CAISAPGTGYEQYF.

This clone turned up a few times. The V and J genes are TRBV7-6 and TRBJ1-5; 9 bases match TRBD1. This CDR3 is 15 amino acids long. From germline, CDR1 is SGHVS and CDR2 FNYEAQ. J was trimmed by 7 bases and V by 1 base; bases with no gene match: 5. CDR3 sequence (DNA): TGTGCCAGCAGCTTAGGACAGGGGGTAGGGCAGCCCCAGCATTTT. Translation gives CASSLGQGVGQPQHF.

The chain recombines TRBV19 with TRBJ1-2, with 7 bases that match TRBD1. Germline values: CDR1 LNHDA, CDR2 SQIVND (reference sequence). The CDR3 contains 12 residues. The V gene end was trimmed by 10 bases and the J gene end by 4 bases; junction bases not matched to a gene: 6. CDR3 bases: TGTGCCACCTTGGGACAGACCTATGGCTACACCTTC. Its translation: CATLGQTYGYTF.

The chain carries TRBV4-1 and TRBJ2-3; 8 nucleotides match TRBD2. V lost 1 base, J lost 4 bases, and 13 bases stayed unmatched. This CDR3 contains 18 residues. CDR1 and CDR2 from the germline V gene are MGHRA and YSYEKL. This chain's CDR3 is CASSQATGSGVDADTQYF. The CDR3 nucleotides are TGCGCCAGCAGCCAAGCGACGGGTAGCGGGGTTGATGCAGATACGCAGTATTTT.

V gene TRBV7-8 combines with J gene TRBJ1-3; D is unresolved. This CDR3 spans 15 amino acids. With 1 base removed from V and 0 bases from J, the gap between germline ends came to 7 bases. The germline CDR1 and CDR2 sequences are SGHVS and FQNEAQ. CDR3 bases: TGTGCCAGCAGCTTAGATGGGATCTCTGGAAACACCATATATTTT. Encoded protein: CASSLDGISGNTIYF.

In DNA, the CDR3 is TGTGCCAGCAGTAACAGGGGAACCGGGGAGCTGTTTTTT. Translated: CASSNRGTGELFF. The genes are TRBV28 and TRBJ2-2, with TRBD1 identical over 7 bases. Germline V gene data show CDR1 as MDHEN and CDR2 as SYDVKM. J lost 5 bases, V lost 5 bases, and 2 bases had no gene match. The CDR3 has 13 amino acids. The complete variable domain, with remaining parts taken from reference TRBV28 and TRBJ2-2, reads DVKVTQSSRYLVKRTGEKVFLECVQDMDHENMFWYRQDPGLGLRLIYFSYDVKMKEKGDIPEGYSVSREKKERFSLILESASTNQTSMYLCASSNRGTGELFFGEGSRLTVL.

The rearrangement links TRBV7-9 to TRBJ2-4; TRBD2 matches 8 bases. J gave up 7 bases and V 5 bases, and 16 bases lay outside the gene matches. The V gene's germline CDR1 is SEHNR and CDR2 FQNEAQ (reference sequence). The CDR3 is 17 residues long. The CDR3 nucleotides are TGTGCCAGCAGCCCCGAAGGCGGGGGGCTCCGGAGCAACATTCAGTACTTC. Encoded protein: CASSPEGGGLRSNIQYF.

V is TRBV6-5 and J is TRBJ2-3, with D perhaps being TRBD1 or TRBD2 (6 bases each). V was pared by 7 bases and J by 4 bases, with 15 bases between. Germline CDR1 is MNHEY and CDR2 is SVGAGI. CDR3 length: 14 amino acids. CDR3 in amino acids: CASTTIGGSDTQYF. The CDR3 DNA is TGTGCCAGCACCACCATCGGGGGCTCAGATACGCAGTATTTT.

This chain connects TRBV7-9 to TRBJ2-2, with D unresolved. Trimming stripped 9 bases from V and 0 bases from J, with 5 bases between. CDR1 is SEHNR, CDR2 FQNEAQ, per germline (reference sequence). This CDR3 comprises 12 residues. The CDR3 sequence is CARETNTGELFF. DNA of the CDR3: TGTGCCAGAGAGACGAACACCGGGGAGCTGTTTTTT.

This CDR3 reads CASSISVRIYNEQFF. The CDR3 DNA is TGTGCCAGTAGTATATCGGTCCGGATCTACAATGAGCAGTTCTTC. The gene calls are TRBV19 and TRBJ2-1; D uncertain. The V end lost 2 bases, the J end lost 3 bases, and 11 bases lay between the germline ends. The CDR3 runs 15 residues. Germline loops: CDR1 LNHDA, CDR2 SQIVND (reference sequence).